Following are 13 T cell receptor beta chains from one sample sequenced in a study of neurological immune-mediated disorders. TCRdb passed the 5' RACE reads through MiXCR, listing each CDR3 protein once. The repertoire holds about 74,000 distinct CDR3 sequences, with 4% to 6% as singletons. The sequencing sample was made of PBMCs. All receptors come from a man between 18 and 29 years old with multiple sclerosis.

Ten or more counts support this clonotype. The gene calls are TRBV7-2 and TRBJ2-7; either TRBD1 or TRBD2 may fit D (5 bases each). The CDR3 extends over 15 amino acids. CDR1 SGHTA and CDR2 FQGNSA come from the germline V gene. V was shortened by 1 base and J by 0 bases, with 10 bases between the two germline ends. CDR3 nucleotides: TGTGCCAGCAGCTTAGAGGGGACGGGCTCCTACGAGCAGTACTTC. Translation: CASSLEGTGSYEQYF.

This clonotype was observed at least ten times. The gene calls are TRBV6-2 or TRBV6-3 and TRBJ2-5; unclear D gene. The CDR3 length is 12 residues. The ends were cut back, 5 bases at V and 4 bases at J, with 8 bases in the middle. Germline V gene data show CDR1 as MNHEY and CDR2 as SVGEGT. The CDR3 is CASSGLRETQYF. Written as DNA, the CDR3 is TGTGCCAGCAGTGGCCTCCGAGAGACCCAGTACTTC.

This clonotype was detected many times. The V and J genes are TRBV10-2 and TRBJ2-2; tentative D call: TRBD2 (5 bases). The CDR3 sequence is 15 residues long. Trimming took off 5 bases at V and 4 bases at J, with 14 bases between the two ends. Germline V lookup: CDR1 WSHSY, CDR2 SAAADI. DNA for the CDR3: TGCGCCAGCAGTCTAGCCGGAGTGGGCACCGGGGAGCTGTTTTTT. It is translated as CASSLAGVGTGELFF.

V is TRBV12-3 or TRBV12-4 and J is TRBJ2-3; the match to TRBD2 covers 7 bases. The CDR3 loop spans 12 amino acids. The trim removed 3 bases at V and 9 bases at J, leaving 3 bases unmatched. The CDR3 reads CASSFYGGTQYF. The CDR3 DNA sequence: TGTGCCAGCAGTTTTTACGGGGGGACGCAGTATTTT.

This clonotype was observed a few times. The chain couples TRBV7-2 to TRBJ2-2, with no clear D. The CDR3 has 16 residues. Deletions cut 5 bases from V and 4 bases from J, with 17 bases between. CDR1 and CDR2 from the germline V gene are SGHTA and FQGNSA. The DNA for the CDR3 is TGTGCCAGCAGCCCAACTCGGGCGGCTACCACCGGGGAGCTGTTTTTT. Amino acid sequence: CASSPTRAATTGELFF.

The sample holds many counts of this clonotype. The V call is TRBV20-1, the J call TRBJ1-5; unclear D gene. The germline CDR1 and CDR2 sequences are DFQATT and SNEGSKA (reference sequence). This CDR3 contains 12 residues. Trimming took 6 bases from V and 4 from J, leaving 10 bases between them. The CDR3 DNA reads TGCAGTGCCGACGGGGAAAATCAGCCCCAGCATTTT. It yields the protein CSADGENQPQHF.

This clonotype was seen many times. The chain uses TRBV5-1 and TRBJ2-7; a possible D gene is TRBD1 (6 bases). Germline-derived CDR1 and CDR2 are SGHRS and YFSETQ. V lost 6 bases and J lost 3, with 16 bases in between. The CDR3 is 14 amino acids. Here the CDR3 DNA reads TGCGCCAGCAAGGAGATGACAGGCCGCTACGAGCAGTACTTC. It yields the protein CASKEMTGRYEQYF. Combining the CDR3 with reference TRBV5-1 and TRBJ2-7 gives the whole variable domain KAGVTQTPRYLIKTRGQQVTLSCSPISGHRSVSWYQQTPGQGLQFLFEYFSETQRNKGNFPGRFSGRQFSNSRSEMNVSTLELGDSALYLCASKEMTGRYEQYFGPGTRLTVT.

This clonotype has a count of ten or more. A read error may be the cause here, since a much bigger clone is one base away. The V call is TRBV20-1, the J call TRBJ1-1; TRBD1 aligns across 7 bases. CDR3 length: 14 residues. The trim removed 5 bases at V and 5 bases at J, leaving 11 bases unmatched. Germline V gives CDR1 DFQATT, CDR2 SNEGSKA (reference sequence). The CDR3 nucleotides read TGCAGTGCTGGTGGCAGGGGGAACAATACTGAAGCTTTCTTT. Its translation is CSAGGRGNNTEAFF.

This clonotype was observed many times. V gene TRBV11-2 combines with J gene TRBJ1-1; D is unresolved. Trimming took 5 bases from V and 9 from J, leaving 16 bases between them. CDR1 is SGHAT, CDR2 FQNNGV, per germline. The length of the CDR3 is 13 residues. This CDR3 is CASSLDRGSQAFF. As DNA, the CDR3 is TGTGCCAGCAGCCTTGACCGAGGCTCCCAAGCTTTCTTT.

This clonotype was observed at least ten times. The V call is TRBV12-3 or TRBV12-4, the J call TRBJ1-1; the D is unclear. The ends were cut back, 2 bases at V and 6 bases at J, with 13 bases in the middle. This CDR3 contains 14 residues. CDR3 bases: TGTGCCAGCAGTTTAAGAGAATCCGAGGCTGAAGCTTTCTTT. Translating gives CASSLRESEAEAFF.

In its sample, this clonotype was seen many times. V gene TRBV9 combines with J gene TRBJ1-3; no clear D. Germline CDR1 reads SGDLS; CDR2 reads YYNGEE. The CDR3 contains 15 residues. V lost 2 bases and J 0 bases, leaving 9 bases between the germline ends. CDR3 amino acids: CASSVSGSSGNTIYF. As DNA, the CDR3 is TGTGCCAGCAGCGTCTCCGGGAGCTCTGGAAACACCATATATTTT. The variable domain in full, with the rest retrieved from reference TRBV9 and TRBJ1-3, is DSGVTQTPKHLITATGQRVTLRCSPRSGDLSVYWYQQSLDQGLQFLIQYYNGEERAKGNILERFSAQQFPDLHSELNLSSLELGDSALYFCASSVSGSSGNTIYFGEGSWLTVV.

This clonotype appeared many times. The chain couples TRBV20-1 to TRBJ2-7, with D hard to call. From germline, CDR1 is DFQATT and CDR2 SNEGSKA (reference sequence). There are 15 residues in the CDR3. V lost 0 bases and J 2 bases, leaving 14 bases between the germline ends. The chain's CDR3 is CSARDWPELTYEQYF. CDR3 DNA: TGCAGTGCTAGAGATTGGCCAGAACTCACCTACGAGCAGTACTTC.

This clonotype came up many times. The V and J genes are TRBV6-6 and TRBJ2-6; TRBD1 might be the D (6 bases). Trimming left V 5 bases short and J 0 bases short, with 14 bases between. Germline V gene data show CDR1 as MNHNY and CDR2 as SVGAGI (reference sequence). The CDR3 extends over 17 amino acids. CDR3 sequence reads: CASSGGRTNSGANVLTF. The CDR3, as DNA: TGTGCCAGCAGTGGGGGCCGCACGAACTCTGGGGCCAACGTCCTGACTTTC.